This TCR beta chain appears in the sequencing data of a study of early T cells in non-severe SARS-CoV-2 infection. Via MiXCR, TCRdb re-called the 5' RACE reads, giving one row per CDR3 protein. The data hold 20,000 to 25,000 distinct CDR3 sequences, with approximately 4.5% observed a single time. This sequence originates from an adult who was a healthcare worker with PCR-confirmed SARS-CoV-2 infection or an uninfected control (not recorded which). Sequenced: whole blood.

CDR3 nucleotide sequence: TGCGCCAGCAGTCGGCGGGACCGCACAGATACGCAGTATTTT. Protein sequence: CASSRRDRTDTQYF. The gene calls are TRBV5-1 and TRBJ2-3, with D perhaps TRBD2 (6 bases). The V and J ends lost 5 bases and 1 base respectively, with 11 bases between them. This CDR3 is 14 amino acids long. Germline lookup yields CDR1 SGHRS and CDR2 YFSETQ.